This TCR beta chain was captured in a study of T cells in Graves' hyperthyroidism and ophthalmopathy. The germline V and J ends were trimmed by 1 base and 4 bases, with 17 bases remaining between them. CDR3 size: 16 residues. The germline gives CDR1 LGHNA, CDR2 YNFKEQ. This clonotype was seen at least ten times. TCR beta CDR3 region amplification was performed from RNA transcripts. HTBI primers were the set used in a first-round RT-PCR of the TCR CDR3. TCRdb used MiXCR to reprocess the multiplex PCR reads, holding one entry per CDR3 protein. The repertoire consists of about half a million distinct CDR3 sequences, with around 22% occurring once and the leading ten covering around 11%. Diagnostic assessment was based on clinical symptoms, serum thyroxine and TRAb, thyroid ultrasound and orbital computed tomography. It was over 9.5 ml of fresh peripheral blood that supplied the PBMCs.

This chain connects TRBV4-2 to TRBJ2-7; no definite D call. The sequenced material came from blood. This sequence was found in a woman aged 25 to 39 with Graves' ophthalmopathy. CDR3 region: CASSQVVFQTEYEQYF. The CDR3 nucleotides read TGTGCCAGCAGCCAAGTCGTTTTTCAGACCGAGTACGAGCAGTACTTC.